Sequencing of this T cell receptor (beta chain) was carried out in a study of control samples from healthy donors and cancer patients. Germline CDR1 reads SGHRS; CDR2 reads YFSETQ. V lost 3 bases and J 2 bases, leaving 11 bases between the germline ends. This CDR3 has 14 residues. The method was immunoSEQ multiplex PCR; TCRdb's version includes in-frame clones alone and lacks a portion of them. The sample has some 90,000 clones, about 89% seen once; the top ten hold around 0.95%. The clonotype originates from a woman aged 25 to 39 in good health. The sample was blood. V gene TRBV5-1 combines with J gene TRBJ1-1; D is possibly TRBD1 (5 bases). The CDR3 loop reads CASSYLTVNTEAFF. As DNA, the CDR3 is TGCGCCAGCAGCTATCTGACAGTAAACACTGAAGCTTTCTTT.